This TCR beta chain was documented in a study of blood T cell repertoires in COVID-19. Study information: Collection of acute and convalescent COVID-19 samples took place in the United States, Italy and Spain.

CDR3 length equals 15 residues. Germline assignment: CDR1 ENHRY and CDR2 SYGVKD. V dropped 4 bases and J dropped 7; count of bases not matched to a gene: 10. The assay was immunoSEQ multiplex PCR, and TCRdb's table has in-frame clones only and misses some. In the table there are about 480,000 clones, about 90% of which are singletons. This clonotype originated in a woman aged 18 to 35 with acute COVID-19. The sequenced material came from PBMCs or T cells enriched from blood (not recorded which). V gene TRBV10-3 combines with J gene TRBJ1-2; 9 nucleotides align to TRBD1. The CDR3 is CAISGEQGAKIGYTF. CDR3 in DNA: TGTGCCATCAGTGGAGAACAGGGGGCGAAGATTGGCTACACCTTC.